This T cell receptor beta chain was sequenced for a study of CD8 T cells in Susac syndrome (dated by TCRdb to about 2019). Some background on the complete study: Whether CD8+ T cell activation and differentiation in Susac syndrome was antigen driven was tested using repertoire sequencing. General conclusions and limits of the study: The study acknowledged that relatively few individuals were included in the TCR sequencing and HLA analysis.

Peripheral blood CD8+ and CD4+ T cells from healthy donors, Susac syndrome patients and multiple sclerosis patients were profiled using high-throughput TCR beta sequencing. The healthy donors served as controls matched for age and sex. Bulk CD8+ and CD4+ T cells were purified by magnetic negative isolation, while CD8+ TEMRA cells were enriched using FACS. Blood was collected in EDTA tubes and processed within 24 hours, with PBMCs isolated through density gradient centrifugation. PBMCs intended for TCR sequencing were cryopreserved in liquid nitrogen and thawed later in a water bath at 37 degrees C. Purity of sorted or isolated CD4+, CD8+ and CD8+ TEMRA cells was at least 90%. A remark on this clonotype: Its antigen remains unidentified. No qualities accompany the bases; no much larger clone lies one base away.

RNA was extracted using the RNeasy kit, and roughly 0.45 to 1 microgram was reverse transcribed with random hexamers. The immunoSEQ multiplex PCR assay, covering 54 Vbeta and 13 Jbeta segments, was used to amplify TCR beta CDR3 regions. To correct PCR amplification bias, a synthetic template baseline was used for both primer optimization and computational correction. Per the source publication's procedure: Only productive sequences were kept, with reads annotated to V, D and J genes according to IMGT and analyzed in immunoSEQ Analyzer. To calculate clonality, Shannon entropy was normalized by log2 of the number of productive unique sequences and then subtracted from one. For each patient and control, public and private clones were evaluated among the 100 most prevalent clones. Clones were defined as Susac-specific if absent from the healthy and MS cohorts, from 1052 published viral clones and from other ImmuneACCESS disease sequences. The public reads were reprocessed in TCRdb via fastp at Q25 and MiXCR, keeping in-frame beta chains. CDR3 protein duplicates are merged, each entry listing the most common genes and DNA. TCRdb, rather than the study authors, made the V and J calls. For this sample the table gives about 160,000 distinct CDR3 sequences, of which about 94% were detected only once. More than 0.13% of the sample goes to the ten largest clones.

The CDR3 holds 14 amino acids from the cysteine to the phenylalanine. Of all the DNA, just the CDR3 is kept, 42 bases in frame from base 1. Trimming accounts for 4 bases at V and 2 bases at J, while the number of junction bases matched to no gene is 2. In the germline V gene (reference sequence), CDR1 corresponds to LGHDT and CDR2 to YNNKEL. Sample: CD4+ T cells from PBMCs. The rearrangement combines TRBV3-1 with TRBJ2-7; the central 10 bases match TRBD1. The sequence was collected from a human donor in good health. The nucleotides are TGTGCCAGCAGCCTAGGGACAGGGGCCTACGAGCAGTACTTC. It specifies CASSLGTGAYEQYF.